The next 21 T cell receptor beta chains were all read from a single sample in a study of graft-versus-host responses after intestinal transplantation. These receptors lack a known antigen. Profiled with immunoSEQ multiplex PCR; TCRdb holds only in-frame clones, not every one. Among more than 65,000 clones listed, about 94% were seen once. The sequencing used unstimulated CD8+ T cells sorted from spleen or lymph node cells, collected before intestinal transplant. The receptors derive from a human donor who received an intestinal transplant.

To note about this clone: This specimen includes other DNA sequences encoding the same CDR3. The rearrangement links TRBV28 to TRBJ1-2; D is possibly TRBD1 (6 bases). V dropped 4 bases and J dropped 3 bases, with 15 bases sitting between them. This CDR3 has 15 residues. Germline CDR1 MDHEN, CDR2 SYDVKM. CDR3 in amino acids: CASSSEGQSDYGYTF. CDR3 nucleotide sequence: TGTGCCAGCAGTTCAGAAGGACAGAGTGACTATGGCTACACCTTC.

This sequence joins TRBV15 and TRBJ2-5; 9 nucleotides match TRBD2. V lost 5 bases, J lost 2 bases, and 9 bases stayed unmatched. CDR1 and CDR2 (germline): LNHNV, YYDKDF (reference sequence). This CDR3 comprises 16 residues. The CDR3: CATSRFAGGSQETQYF. The CDR3 bases are TGTGCCACCAGCCGATTCGCGGGAGGGTCGCAAGAGACCCAGTACTTC.

This rearrangement joins TRBV27 to TRBJ1-1; D call uncertain. Germline V gene sequence: CDR1 MNHEY, CDR2 SMNVEV (reference sequence). V dropped 2 bases and J dropped 1 base, with 8 bases sitting between them. The CDR3 has 14 residues. CDR3 sequence (DNA): TGTGCCAGCAGTTTAGGAGGGTGGAACACTGAAGCTTTCTTT. It translates to CASSLGGWNTEAFF.

This clone appeared a few times. The chain recombines TRBV19 with TRBJ1-6, with D maybe TRBD1 (5 bases). V lost 5 bases and J lost 7, with 18 bases in between. The CDR3 has 16 amino acids. In germline, CDR1 is LNHDA, CDR2 SQIVND (reference sequence). The CDR3 is CASSPTVGRKNSPLHF. CDR3 in DNA: TGTGCCAGTAGTCCCACGGTGGGGCGGAAGAATTCACCCCTCCACTTT.

The V call is TRBV5-6, the J call TRBJ1-6; the D is unclear. V shed 2 bases and J shed 6 bases, with 0 bases lying between them. The CDR3 is made up of 11 amino acids. Germline CDR1 and CDR2: SGHDT and YYEEEE. The CDR3 spells CASSFNSPLHF. The CDR3 coding sequence is TGTGCCAGCAGCTTTAATTCACCCCTCCACTTT.

V usage is TRBV6-4 and J usage is TRBJ2-1, with 10 bases matching TRBD2. This CDR3 comprises 17 residues. Germline V gene sequence: CDR1 MRHNA, CDR2 SNTAGT. V lost 7 bases and J lost 8; bases outside the gene matches: 17. The CDR3 loop reads CASIPPGSGRAVDEQFF. In nucleotides, the CDR3 is TGTGCCAGCATCCCGCCGGGGAGCGGGAGGGCCGTTGATGAGCAGTTCTTC.

V usage is TRBV9 and J usage is TRBJ2-1, with TRBD2 matching over 9 bases. The J segment lost 6 bases and the V segment lost 0 bases, leaving 13 bases of the junction unmatched. The germline V gene encodes CDR1 SGDLS and CDR2 YYNGEE. The CDR3 extends over 18 amino acids. In nucleotides, the CDR3 is TGTGCCAGCAGCGTAGATGGTAATAGCGGGAGATCAGGCAATGAGCAGTTCTTC. Protein: CASSVDGNSGRSGNEQFF.

Details on this clone: The conserved phenylalanine or tryptophan normally closing the CDR3 is absent here, so this likely arose from a read error. V is TRBV9 and J is TRBJ2-7, with D possibly being TRBD1 or TRBD2 (7 bases each). In germline, CDR1 is SGDLS, CDR2 YYNGEE. There are 15 residues in the CDR3. V lost 3 bases and J lost 2, with 15 bases in between. CDR3 protein: CASSAVAGGAYEQYL. The CDR3 DNA reads TGTGCCAGCAGCGCGGTGGCAGGGGGGGCCTACGAGCAGTACCTC.

The chain carries TRBV25-1 and TRBJ2-7; no firm D call. Germline CDR1 MGHDK, CDR2 SYGVNS. V was cut by 1 base and J by 3 bases, with 10 bases left in between. The CDR3 is 14 residues long. DNA of the CDR3: TGTGCCAGCAGTGAATCCCCAATAGGCTACGAGCAGTACTTC. Its translation is CASSESPIGYEQYF.

The chain recombines TRBV10-1 with TRBJ1-3; no firm D call. The CDR3 loop spans 14 amino acids. Germline V gives CDR1 WNHNN, CDR2 SYGVQD (reference sequence). V was cut by 0 bases and J by 4 bases, with 7 bases left in between. The CDR3 is CASSESSLGNTIYF. In nucleotides, the CDR3 is TGCGCCAGCAGTGAGTCATCATTGGGAAACACCATATATTTT.

The chain carries TRBV18 and TRBJ2-7; 14 nucleotides match TRBD2. J was trimmed by 3 bases and V by 5 bases; bases with no gene match: 6. Germline V gene sequence: CDR1 KGHSH, CDR2 LQKENI. The CDR3 runs to 16 residues. The CDR3 sequence: CASSTKTSGRGYEQYF. CDR3 coding DNA: TGTGCCAGCTCAACAAAGACTAGCGGGAGGGGCTACGAGCAGTACTTC.

This chain uses TRBV7-8 with TRBJ2-7; no reliable D call. The CDR3 contains 15 residues. The ends were cut back, 4 bases at V and 5 bases at J, with 18 bases in the middle. The germline CDR1 and CDR2 sequences are SGHVS and FQNEAQ. The CDR3, as DNA: TGTGCCAGCAGCTCGCTCCCCCCCGACAAGAACGAGCAGTACTTC. It specifies CASSSLPPDKNEQYF.

The J gene is TRBJ2-3, the V gene TRBV7-9, with TRBD2 matching over 7 bases. Germline V gene sequence: CDR1 SEHNR, CDR2 FQNEAQ (reference sequence). This CDR3 is built from 17 residues. With V trimmed by 1 base and J by 2 bases, 9 bases remained unmatched. CDR3 in DNA: TGTGCCAGCAGCTTAGTGGCTAGCGGTATCACCACAGATACGCAGTATTTT. This sequence encodes CASSLVASGITTDTQYF.

V and J are TRBV6-5 and TRBJ2-7; the D gene is possibly TRBD1 (5 bases). V was clipped by 6 bases and J by 1 base, with 16 bases between them. Germline V gene data show CDR1 as MNHEY and CDR2 as SVGAGI. The CDR3 consists of 15 residues. As DNA, the CDR3 is TGTGCCAGCAGCAAGCCAAGGGCAGGGTCCTACGAGCAGTACTTC. Translated: CASSKPRAGSYEQYF.

The chain uses TRBV10-1 and TRBJ2-4; D not resolved. Germline-derived CDR1 and CDR2 are WNHNN and SYGVQD (reference sequence). The CDR3 length is 14 residues. V lost 2 bases, J lost 8 bases, and 13 bases lay in between. In DNA, the CDR3 is TGCGCCAGCAGTGAGAGCACCGAACTCGACATTCAGTACTTC. This gives the protein CASSESTELDIQYF.

The chain carries TRBV28 and TRBJ1-5; D uncertain. Per germline, CDR1 MDHEN and CDR2 SYDVKM. The CDR3 loop spans 15 amino acids. The V gene lost 4 bases and the J gene lost 0 bases, with 10 bases spanning the gap. The CDR3 sequence is CASSYFGYSNQPQHF. CDR3 in DNA: TGTGCCAGCAGTTACTTTGGGTATAGCAATCAGCCCCAGCATTTT.

The chain recombines TRBV6-1 with TRBJ2-1; 9 bases agree with TRBD2. This CDR3 spans 17 amino acids. Germline assignment: CDR1 MNHNS and CDR2 SASEGT. The J segment lost 3 bases and the V segment lost 4 bases, leaving 10 bases of the junction unmatched. The CDR3 nucleotides read TGTGCCAGCAGTGGACCGACGACTAGCGGACACTACAATGAGCAGTTCTTC. Residues: CASSGPTTSGHYNEQFF.

The J gene is TRBJ1-2, the V gene TRBV2, with D unclear. V was shortened by 7 bases and J by 5 bases, with 5 bases between the two germline ends. The CDR3 spans 10 residues. The V gene's germline CDR1 is SNHLY and CDR2 FYNNEI. The CDR3 region has the DNA TGTGCCAGCAACCCATATGGCTACACCTTC. Translated: CASNPYGYTF.

This rearrangement joins TRBV10-1 to TRBJ2-2; the D gene is possibly TRBD1 (5 bases). Germline CDR1 and CDR2: WNHNN and SYGVQD (reference sequence). This CDR3 has 17 amino acids. The germline V and J ends were trimmed by 1 base and 2 bases, with 14 bases remaining between them. The CDR3 is CASSEWTLLTNTGELFF. Written as DNA, the CDR3 is TGCGCCAGCAGTGAGTGGACACTCTTAACAAACACCGGGGAGCTGTTTTTT.

The table lists this clone with a count of one. This sequence joins TRBV6-6 and TRBJ1-2; D perhaps matches TRBD1 (5 bases). Germline lookup yields CDR1 MNHNY and CDR2 SVGAGI (reference sequence). V lost 6 bases and J 6 bases, leaving 11 bases between the germline ends. The CDR3 is 12 residues long. The CDR3 sequence is CASREGEDGYTF. In DNA form, the CDR3 reads TGTGCCAGCAGGGAAGGGGAGGATGGCTACACCTTC.

The V call is TRBV5-6, the J call TRBJ1-2; 9 bases agree with TRBD1. CDR3 length: 15 residues. V shed 3 bases and J 1 base; nucleotides not matched to a gene: 4. Germline values: CDR1 SGHDT, CDR2 YYEEEE. The CDR3 here is CASSSGQGINYGYTF. The CDR3 DNA reads as TGTGCCAGCAGCTCCGGACAGGGGATTAACTATGGCTACACCTTC.